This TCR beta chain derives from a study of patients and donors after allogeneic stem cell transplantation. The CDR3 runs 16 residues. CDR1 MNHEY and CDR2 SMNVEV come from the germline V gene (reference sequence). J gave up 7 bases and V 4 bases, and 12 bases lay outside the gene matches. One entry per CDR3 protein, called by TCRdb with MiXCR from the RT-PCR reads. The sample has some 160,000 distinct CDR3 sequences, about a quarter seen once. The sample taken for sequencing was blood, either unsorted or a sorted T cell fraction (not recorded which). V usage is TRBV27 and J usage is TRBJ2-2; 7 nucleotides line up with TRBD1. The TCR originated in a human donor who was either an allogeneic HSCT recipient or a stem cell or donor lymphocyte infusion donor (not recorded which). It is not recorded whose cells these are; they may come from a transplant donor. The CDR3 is CASSSIQQGLGGELFF. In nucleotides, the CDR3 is TGTGCCAGCAGTTCAATACAACAGGGGTTGGGCGGGGAGCTGTTTTTT.